These T cell receptor beta chains were read from a single sample in a study of beta chain features in type 1 diabetes. Using immunoSEQ multiplex PCR, the repertoire was profiled, and TCRdb retains in-frame clones only, with some absent. The sample holds some 250,000 clones, around 13% seen once. Sequencing input: naive CD4+ T cells from blood. Receptors were obtained from a man aged 30 to 39 with type 1 diabetes. Each CDR3 is given with its conserved first and last residue. The order of the fields is V gene, clone size, J gene, D gene, CDR3 protein, CDR3 DNA. D genes are given only for firm matches. The size of a clone is reported for some rows only, either as once, few or many, or as a class for expanded clones.

TRBV4-2	few	TRBJ1-1	-	CASSQAGMMGTEAFF	TGTGCCAGCAGCCAAGCGGGGATGATGGGCACTGAAGCTTTCTTT
TRBV4-2	few	TRBJ2-5	TRBD2	CASSQDPLAGGLWETQYF	TGTGCCAGCAGCCAAGATCCACTAGCGGGGGGGCTGTGGGAGACCCAGTACTTC
TRBV15	few	TRBJ1-4	-	CATSRTGTWEKLFF	TGTGCCACCAGCAGAACAGGGACCTGGGAAAAACTGTTTTTT
TRBV13	few	TRBJ1-6	-	CASSSAGGGSPLHF	TGTGCCAGCAGCTCCGCCGGGGGAGGTTCACCCCTCCACTTT
TRBV10-2	few	TRBJ2-5	TRBD2	CASSDGAGGPGETQYF	TGCGCCAGCAGTGATGGGGCGGGAGGGCCCGGAGAGACCCAGTACTTC
TRBV29-1	few	TRBJ2-1	TRBD1	CSVDKGANEQFF	TGCAGCGTTGACAAGGGGGCCAATGAGCAGTTCTTC
TRBV5-4	-	TRBJ2-1	TRBD2	CASSRDQRGYEQFF	TGTGCCAGCAGTAGGGACCAGCGGGGGTATGAGCAGTTCTTC
TRBV5-6	-	TRBJ2-5	-	CASSPRDTETQYF	TGTGCCAGCAGCCCCCGGGACACGGAGACCCAGTACTTC
TRBV2	-	TRBJ1-5	-	CASSPGQRGNQPQHF	TGTGCCAGCAGTCCAGGACAGCGAGGCAATCAGCCCCAGCATTTT
TRBV5-4	few	TRBJ2-1	-	CASSLEATSEGGYEQFF	TGTGCCAGCAGCTTGGAGGCGACTTCGGAGGGTGGGTATGAGCAGTTCTTC
TRBV2	-	TRBJ2-1	-	CASREAATGSEQFF	TGTGCCAGCAGGGAGGCCGCAACCGGGAGTGAGCAGTTCTTC
TRBV6-5	few	TRBJ2-4	TRBD1	CASSSQGAEYF	TGTGCCAGCAGTTCACAGGGGGCGGAGTACTTC
TRBV19	few	TRBJ1-1	-	CASSPRGAGAANTEAFF	TGTGCCAGTAGTCCGAGGGGAGCAGGGGCCGCGAACACTGAAGCTTTCTTT
TRBV6-1	-	TRBJ2-4	-	CASTPGTGAKNIQYF	TGTGCCAGCACCCCGGGGACTGGAGCCAAAAACATTCAGTACTTC
TRBV7-8	-	TRBJ2-5	-	CASSLEALETQYF	TGTGCCAGCAGCTTAGAAGCCCTAGAGACCCAGTACTTC
TRBV13	-	TRBJ2-7	TRBD1	CASSSEYLGTGVYEQYF	TGTGCCAGCAGCTCCGAATACCTCGGGACAGGGGTCTACGAGCAGTACTTC
TRBV7-2	-	TRBJ2-1	TRBD2	CASSWGNGRPREQFF	TGTGCCAGCAGCTGGGGTAACGGGAGGCCGAGGGAGCAGTTCTTC
TRBV7-9	-	TRBJ2-6	TRBD1	CASSLATGTVGSGANVLTF	TGTGCCAGCAGCTTGGCGACCGGGACAGTCGGCTCTGGGGCCAACGTCCTGACTTTC
TRBV6-1	-	TRBJ2-7	TRBD1	CASSEGTGVQYF	TGTGCCAGCAGTGAAGGGACAGGGGTGCAGTACTTC
TRBV9	-	TRBJ2-7	TRBD2	CASSAAVGLAGNYEQYF	TGTGCCAGCAGCGCAGCGGTGGGTCTAGCGGGTAACTACGAGCAGTACTTC
TRBV18	-	TRBJ1-2	TRBD1	CASSPPNPGGYGYTF	TGTGCCAGCTCACCACCAAATCCAGGGGGCTATGGCTACACCTTC
TRBV7-9	few	TRBJ2-7	TRBD1	CASSTRDRRFEQYF	TGTGCCAGCAGCACCCGGGACAGGAGGTTCGAGCAGTACTTC
TRBV9	few	TRBJ1-2	-	CASSAGGGYTF	TGTGCCAGCAGCGCTGGAGGGGGCTACACCTTC
TRBV5-4	-	TRBJ2-1	TRBD2	CASSWTSGRGDEQFF	TGTGCCAGCAGCTGGACTAGCGGGAGAGGGGATGAGCAGTTCTTC
TRBV7-2	few	TRBJ2-3	-	CASSLRAGPTDTQYF	TGTGCCAGCAGCTTACGTGCGGGGCCCACAGATACGCAGTATTTT
TRBV5-1	-	TRBJ1-1	TRBD1	CASRSDREDTEAFF	TGCGCCAGCAGGTCGGACAGGGAGGACACTGAAGCTTTCTTT
TRBV4-1	-	TRBJ1-5	-	CASSQAGSNQPQHF	TGCGCCAGCAGCCAAGCGGGGAGCAATCAGCCCCAGCATTTT
TRBV7-9	few	TRBJ2-7	TRBD2	CASSLAGGAEQYF	TGTGCCAGCAGCTTAGCGGGAGGGGCCGAGCAGTACTTC
TRBV6-1	few	TRBJ1-1	TRBD1	CASSADGTGFGRKAFF	TGTGCCAGCAGTGCAGACGGGACAGGGTTTGGTCGGAAAGCTTTCTTT
TRBV5-1	few	TRBJ2-7	TRBD1	CASSHGQGSYEQYF	TGCGCCAGCAGCCACGGACAGGGATCCTACGAGCAGTACTTC
TRBV29-1	few	TRBJ2-5	TRBD2	CSEISGGAGETQYF	TGCAGCGAGATCAGCGGGGGGGCGGGAGAGACCCAGTACTTC
TRBV5-4	-	TRBJ2-3	TRBD2	CASSSGGTTTDTQYF	TGTGCCAGCAGCTCCGGGGGGACTACCACAGATACGCAGTATTTT
TRBV29-1	few	TRBJ1-2	TRBD1	CSVAPGQGAAGYTF	TGCAGCGTAGCCCCGGGACAGGGGGCGGCTGGCTACACCTTC
TRBV2	many	TRBJ2-5	-	CASSRETQYF	TGTGCCAGCAGCCGGGAGACCCAGTACTTC
TRBV5-4	few	TRBJ2-5	TRBD2	CASSWGTSQETQYF	TGTGCCAGCAGCTGGGGGACTAGCCAAGAGACCCAGTACTTC
TRBV5-6	-	TRBJ2-1	TRBD2	CASSVTSGEQFF	TGTGCCAGCAGCGTGACTAGCGGGGAGCAGTTCTTC
TRBV7-2	few	TRBJ2-3	-	CASSSNAAEGDTQYF	TGTGCCAGCAGCTCAAACGCAGCGGAGGGAGATACGCAGTATTTT
TRBV2	few	TRBJ2-2	TRBD1	CASRGQGEGGELFF	TGTGCCAGCAGGGGACAGGGGGAAGGCGGGGAGCTGTTTTTT
TRBV30	-	TRBJ1-2	TRBD1	CAWRGTGHNYGYTF	TGTGCCTGGAGGGGGACAGGGCATAACTATGGCTACACCTTC
TRBV7-2	few	TRBJ2-7	-	CASSLTGPYEQYF	TGTGCCAGCAGCCTCACAGGGCCCTACGAGCAGTACTTC
TRBV30	few	TRBJ2-1	-	CAWSLIEGGEQFF	TGTGCCTGGAGTTTGATAGAGGGAGGTGAGCAGTTCTTC
TRBV13	-	TRBJ2-7	TRBD1	CASSWSDRWTSYEQYF	TGTGCCAGCAGCTGGTCGGACAGGTGGACTTCCTACGAGCAGTACTTC
TRBV11-2	-	TRBJ2-2	-	CASSLVRRGGGTGELFF	TGTGCCAGCAGCTTAGTTCGCAGGGGCGGGGGTACCGGGGAGCTGTTTTTT
TRBV9	few	TRBJ1-2	TRBD1	CASTTQGVNYGYTF	TGTGCCAGCACCACACAGGGGGTTAACTATGGCTACACCTTC
TRBV29-1	few	TRBJ2-7	-	CSVSTPYEQYF	TGCAGCGTCTCTACCCCCTACGAGCAGTACTTC
TRBV19	few	TRBJ1-1	TRBD1	CASRRQGQNTEAFF	TGTGCCAGTAGACGACAGGGTCAGAACACTGAAGCTTTCTTT
TRBV5-4	-	TRBJ1-2	-	CASRGERPRDYGYTF	TGTGCCAGCAGGGGTGAGAGGCCTCGGGACTATGGCTACACCTTC